The 23 T cell receptor beta chains below all came from one sample that was sequenced in a study of cytomegalovirus exposure and HLA in healthy donors. PCR primers comprised 60 Vbeta and 13 Jbeta primers. Clones were read by immunoSEQ multiplex PCR, and TCRdb kept only the in-frame ones, dropping some. In the table there are around 87,000 clones, more than 65% of which are singletons. Sequenced material: PBMCs. The receptors shown here come from a girl aged 2-9 years in good health and CMV-seropositive.

The V gene is TRBV5-1, the J gene TRBJ2-1; TRBD2 matches at 9 bases. Germline V gives CDR1 SGHRS, CDR2 YFSETQ. The CDR3 contains 17 residues. Trimming took 0 bases from V and 6 from J; bases not matched to a gene: 10. For the CDR3, the DNA is TGCGCCAGCAGCTTGGGTCTGACTAGCGGATATTCCAATGAGCAGTTCTTC. Translating it yields CASSLGLTSGYSNEQFF.

The chain combines TRBV7-9 with TRBJ1-2; TRBD1 matches 9 bases. With 5 bases clipped from V and 8 bases from J, the junction kept 12 bases outside the gene matches. Germline-derived CDR1 and CDR2 are SEHNR and FQNEAQ (reference sequence). CDR3 length: 15 amino acids. CDR3 nucleotide sequence: TGTGCCAGCAGCATACTACAGGGGGCGGTCGAGGGCTACACCTTC. Amino acids: CASSILQGAVEGYTF.

The chain links TRBV30 to TRBJ1-2; TRBD1 agrees at 9 bases. The CDR3 is made up of 12 amino acids. The germline CDR1 and CDR2 sequences are GTSNPN and SVGIG (reference sequence). Trimming at V came to 1 base and at J to 8 bases, leaving 2 bases not matched to a gene. The CDR3 sequence: CAWSGTGVGYTF. The CDR3 DNA follows: TGTGCCTGGAGTGGGACAGGGGTCGGCTACACCTTC.

This clone was picked up a small number of times. In DNA, the CDR3 is TGTGCCAGCACGTCGACAGGAGGCTACGAGCAGTACTTC. This translates into CASTSTGGYEQYF. V usage is TRBV6-5 and J usage is TRBJ2-7, with a tentative D call TRBD1 (6 bases). The CDR3 contains 13 residues. Germline lookup yields CDR1 MNHEY and CDR2 SVGAGI. V gave up 7 bases and J gave up 3 bases, with 13 bases separating them.

The chain links TRBV4-2 to TRBJ2-2, with a tentative D call TRBD2 (7 bases). Trimming pared 0 bases from V and 7 bases from J, leaving 18 bases between. Germline V gene sequence: CDR1 LGHNA, CDR2 YNFKEQ. This CDR3 region has 17 residues. Here the CDR3 reads CASSQEGGLRYGGELFF. The CDR3 nucleotides are TGTGCCAGCAGCCAAGAGGGGGGGCTAAGATACGGCGGGGAGCTGTTTTTT.

V is TRBV7-2 and J is TRBJ1-5; D might be TRBD1 (5 bases). CDR3 length equals 15 residues. With 2 bases removed from V and 2 bases from J, the gap between germline ends came to 10 bases. The V gene's germline CDR1 is SGHTA and CDR2 FQGNSA. CDR3 bases: TGTGCCAGCAGCTTATTCAGGGTAGGCAATCAGCCCCAGCATTTT. Its protein product is CASSLFRVGNQPQHF.

The gene calls are TRBV11-2 and TRBJ2-5; D ambiguous. Trimming left V 2 bases short and J 4 bases short, with 8 bases between. The CDR3 totals 13 residues. Germline values: CDR1 SGHAT, CDR2 FQNNGV. The CDR3, as DNA: TGTGCCAGCAGCTTATTTAGAGGAGAGACCCAGTACTTC. It is translated as CASSLFRGETQYF.

The chain combines TRBV27 with TRBJ1-5, with D uncertain. This CDR3 has 16 residues. V was cut by 3 bases and J by 3 bases, with 15 bases left in between. Germline V gene lookup returns CDR1 MNHEY and CDR2 SMNVEV (reference sequence). This CDR3 is CASSLKAQPINQPQHF. CDR3 sequence (DNA): TGTGCCAGCAGTTTGAAAGCCCAACCTATCAATCAGCCCCAGCATTTT.

The V and J genes are TRBV5-1 and TRBJ1-1, with 8 bases that match TRBD1. CDR1 is SGHRS, CDR2 YFSETQ, per germline. The length of the CDR3 is 13 residues. V gave up 6 bases and J gave up 4 bases; unmatched junction bases: 5. In DNA form, the CDR3 reads TGCGCCAGCACCCCGGGGACAGGCACTGAAGCTTTCTTT. Translation: CASTPGTGTEAFF.

The V gene is TRBV4-2, the J gene TRBJ2-1, with 9 bases aligning to TRBD2. V was clipped by 5 bases and J by 14 bases; unmatched bases: 13. The CDR3 is 14 amino acids. Germline CDR1 and CDR2: LGHNA and YNFKEQ. The CDR3 region has the DNA TGTGCCAGCAGCTCGGGACTCAATAGCGGGAGTGAGTTCTTC. The encoded protein is CASSSGLNSGSEFF.

V and J are TRBV28 and TRBJ2-7; TRBD2 matches at 11 bases. The J segment lost 0 bases and the V segment lost 7 bases, leaving 11 bases of the junction unmatched. The CDR3 runs 17 residues. Germline V gene sequence: CDR1 MDHEN, CDR2 SYDVKM. As DNA, the CDR3 is TGTGCCAGCACCCAACCGGCTAGCGGGGGGTCCTCCTACGAGCAGTACTTC. This encodes CASTQPASGGSSYEQYF. Complete variable domain (other parts from reference TRBV28 and TRBJ2-7): DVKVTQSSRYLVKRTGEKVFLECVQDMDHENMFWYRQDPGLGLRLIYFSYDVKMKEKGDIPEGYSVSREKKERFSLILESASTNQTSMYLCASTQPASGGSSYEQYFGPGTRLTVT.

This rearrangement joins TRBV2 to TRBJ1-5; weak D call: TRBD1 (6 bases). Germline assignment: CDR1 SNHLY and CDR2 FYNNEI. This CDR3 is built from 14 residues. Trimming shortened V by 5 bases and J by 1 base, and 9 bases separated the two germline ends. The CDR3 spells CASSYGQSNQPQHF. Written as DNA, the CDR3 is TGTGCCAGCAGTTACGGACAGAGCAATCAGCCCCAGCATTTT.

The chain recombines TRBV5-6 with TRBJ1-5, with D perhaps matching TRBD1 (6 bases). The germline CDR1 and CDR2 sequences are SGHDT and YYEEEE. With 0 bases removed from V and 4 bases from J, the gap between germline ends came to 8 bases. The CDR3 consists of 14 residues. The CDR3 spells CASSLGTANQPQHF. In DNA, the CDR3 is TGTGCCAGCAGCTTGGGGACAGCGAATCAGCCCCAGCATTTT. The complete variable domain, with remaining parts taken from reference TRBV5-6 and TRBJ1-5, reads DAGVTQSPTHLIKTRGQQVTLRCSPKSGHDTVSWYQQALGQGPQFIFQYYEEEERQRGNFPDRFSGHQFPNYSSELNVNALLLGDSALYLCASSLGTANQPQHFGDGTRLSIL.

This sequence joins TRBV10-3 and TRBJ2-1; 7 nucleotides agree with TRBD2. The germline V gene has CDR1 ENHRY and CDR2 SYGVKD. The CDR3 runs to 15 residues. V was clipped by 5 bases and J by 4 bases; unmatched bases: 8. The CDR3 protein is CAISPLAEFYNEQFF. DNA of the CDR3: TGTGCCATCAGTCCCCTAGCGGAATTTTACAATGAGCAGTTCTTC.

V is TRBV6-1 and J is TRBJ2-5, with a tentative D call TRBD2 (5 bases). Germline values: CDR1 MNHNS, CDR2 SASEGT. CDR3 length equals 12 residues. V lost 3 bases and J lost 13, with 15 bases in between. CDR3 bases: TGTGCCAGCAGTGACGTACCCGGGAAACGGTACTTC. Its translation: CASSDVPGKRYF.

The rearrangement joins TRBV29-1 to TRBJ2-1; a possible D gene is TRBD2 (6 bases). This CDR3 contains 17 residues. V lost 4 bases, J lost 0 bases, and 19 bases lay in between. Per germline, CDR1 SQVTM and CDR2 ANQGSEA. CDR3 bases: TGCAGCGTTGCGACCTTGGGGGGACGCTACTCCTACAATGAGCAGTTCTTC. Protein: CSVATLGGRYSYNEQFF.

This clone was observed a handful of times. The V gene is TRBV6-1, the J gene TRBJ2-3; the D gene is possibly TRBD1 (7 bases). Trimming removed 8 bases at V and 4 bases at J, with 13 bases between. The CDR3 length is 13 residues. CDR1 and CDR2 from the germline V gene are MNHNS and SASEGT. This CDR3 reads CASGQGEADTQYF. The DNA for the CDR3 is TGTGCCAGCGGGCAGGGGGAGGCAGATACGCAGTATTTT.

The rearrangement uses TRBV5-1 and TRBJ1-2; weak D call: TRBD1 (5 bases). The CDR3 sequence is 12 residues long. V gave up 4 bases and J gave up 8 bases, with 12 bases separating them. Germline loops: CDR1 SGHRS, CDR2 YFSETQ. CDR3 amino acids: CASSTGGEGYTF. CDR3 bases: TGCGCCAGCAGCACAGGCGGGGAAGGCTACACCTTC.

The CDR3 bases are TGCGCCAGCAGCTTGGGAGGCCTAGCGGGAGTTTGGGCATACGAGCAGTACTTC. Amino acid sequence: CASSLGGLAGVWAYEQYF. This chain joins TRBV5-1 and TRBJ2-7; TRBD2 matches at 10 bases. CDR3 length: 18 residues. Trimming took 0 bases from V and 4 from J; bases not matched to a gene: 13. The germline gives CDR1 SGHRS, CDR2 YFSETQ.

The gene calls are TRBV11-2 and TRBJ2-7, with TRBD1 identical over 7 bases. Germline values: CDR1 SGHAT, CDR2 FQNNGV. CDR3 length: 15 residues. V dropped 5 bases and J dropped 3; count of bases not matched to a gene: 10. DNA for the CDR3: TGTGCCAGCAGCCAACCCGCCGGGACAGACTACGAGCAGTACTTC. Translation: CASSQPAGTDYEQYF.

This clone was counted once. The rearrangement uses TRBV6-5 and TRBJ2-5, with D perhaps matching TRBD1 (6 bases). Germline CDR1 reads MNHEY; CDR2 reads SVGAGI. The CDR3 extends over 12 amino acids. Trimming shortened V by 6 bases and J by 4 bases, and 9 bases separated the two germline ends. The CDR3: CASRDRAETQYF. The CDR3 DNA reads TGTGCCAGCAGGGACAGAGCAGAGACCCAGTACTTC.

The chain is built from TRBV5-1 and TRBJ1-1; 9 nucleotides agree with TRBD1. The V segment lost 3 bases and the J segment 3 bases; nucleotides outside the gene matches: 3. CDR3 length: 14 residues. Germline values: CDR1 SGHRS, CDR2 YFSETQ. DNA for the CDR3: TGCGCCAGCAGCTGGGGGACAGGGTACACTGAAGCTTTCTTT. It codes for CASSWGTGYTEAFF. The variable domain in full, with the rest retrieved from reference TRBV5-1 and TRBJ1-1, is KAGVTQTPRYLIKTRGQQVTLSCSPISGHRSVSWYQQTPGQGLQFLFEYFSETQRNKGNFPGRFSGRQFSNSRSEMNVSTLELGDSALYLCASSWGTGYTEAFFGQGTRLTVV.

This clone was picked up a small number of times. This CDR3 is CASSLRGSSVEQFF. The CDR3 DNA sequence: TGTGCCAGCAGCTTAAGGGGATCTAGCGTTGAGCAGTTCTTC. This chain connects TRBV7-9 to TRBJ2-1; a possible D gene is TRBD2 (6 bases). CDR1 SEHNR and CDR2 FQNEAQ come from the germline V gene (reference sequence). The CDR3 is made up of 14 amino acids. V gave up 2 bases and J gave up 9 bases, with 14 bases separating them. Looking up the rest from reference TRBV7-9 and TRBJ2-1 gives the full variable domain: DTGVSQNPRHKITKRGQNVTFRCDPISEHNRLYWYRQTLGQGPEFLTYFQNEAQLEKSRLLSDRFSAERPKGSFSTLEIQRTEQGDSAMYLCASSLRGSSVEQFFGPGTRLTVL.